These T cell receptor beta chains were read from a single sample in a study of blood T cell repertoires in COVID-19. Sequenced by immunoSEQ multiplex PCR; TCRdb stores in-frame clones only, minus some. The table lists around 60,000 clones, around 70% of them singletons, with around 4.4% in the top ten. What was sequenced was peripheral blood. The receptor source for this set is a woman in her seventies with COVID-19, enrolled during active disease. The CDR3 runs from the conserved cysteine through the conserved F or W. Fields, in order: clone size, D gene, J gene, V gene, CDR3 DNA, CDR3 protein. D genes are given only for firm matches. Clone size appears in some rows only: once, few, many, or a class for an expanded clone.

-,-,TRBJ1-5,TRBV5-1,TGCGCCAGCAGCTCTGGACTCAACAATCAGCCCCAGCATTTT,CASSSGLNNQPQHF
-,TRBD1,TRBJ1-4,TRBV6-5,TGTGCCAGCCGGGGGCCAGGGGGGGAAAAACTGTTTTTT,CASRGPGGEKLFF
-,TRBD2,TRBJ2-5,TRBV27,TGTGCCAGCAGTTTATACTTTGGGGGGACTAGCGGGGTTCAAGAGACCCAGTACTTC,CASSLYFGGTSGVQETQYF
-,-,TRBJ1-2,TRBV19,TGTGCCAGTAGTACCCCCGGGGGAGGTGGCTACACCTTC,CASSTPGGGGYTF
-,-,TRBJ2-2,TRBV3-1/TRBV3-2,TGTGCCAGCAGCCAGAGGACAGCGAACACCGGGGAGCTGTTTTTT,CASSQRTANTGELFF
-,-,TRBJ2-3,TRBV2,TGTGCCAGCTCCTACAGCTATACAGATACGCAGTATTTT,CASSYSYTDTQYF
few,-,TRBJ1-5,TRBV28,TGTGCCAGCGGCAAGGGGAGGTTGGGCAATCAGCCCCAGCATTTT,CASGKGRLGNQPQHF
-,TRBD2,TRBJ2-1,TRBV24-1,TGTGCCACCAGTCCCGGGACTAGCGGGAGGGAGAGGAATGAGCAGTTCTTC,CATSPGTSGRERNEQFF
few,-,TRBJ1-2,TRBV2,TGTGCCAGCAGTGAAGCGCTTCGACAGATCTATGGCTACACCTTC,CASSEALRQIYGYTF
-,TRBD2,TRBJ2-7,TRBV7-2,TGTGCCAGCAGACCAGGACTAGAAGGCTACGAGCAGTACTTC,CASRPGLEGYEQYF
-,TRBD1,TRBJ2-1,TRBV7-3,TGTGCCAGCAGCCAAGGACAGGGCACCTACAATGAGCAGTTCTTC,CASSQGQGTYNEQFF
-,TRBD1,TRBJ1-1,TRBV5-3,TGTGCCAGAAGCTTGAAGGGACAGGGGTGGGACACTGAAGCTTTCTTT,CARSLKGQGWDTEAFF
-,-,TRBJ2-2,TRBV7-3,TGTGCCAGCAGCCGCTTTCAGGGTAGCACCGGGGAGCTGTTTTTT,CASSRFQGSTGELFF
-,-,TRBJ1-1,TRBV5-1,TGCGCCAGCAGCTTGCTCGGGGGCACTGAAGCTTTCTTT,CASSLLGGTEAFF
-,TRBD2,TRBJ2-2,TRBV7-8,TGTGCCAGCAGCGCCGTCACCGGGGGGACCGGGGAGCTGTTTTTT,CASSAVTGGTGELFF
-,-,TRBJ1-1,TRBV2,TGTGCCAGCAATCTAGGGCGGGATGCTGAAGCTTTCTTT,CASNLGRDAEAFF
-,TRBD1,TRBJ2-1,TRBV7-2,TGTGCCAGCAGCTTAGCAACAGGGGCCTACAATGAGCAGTTCTTC,CASSLATGAYNEQFF
-,TRBD2,TRBJ2-2,TRBV5-1,TGCGCCAGCAGCCCGCGACTAGCGGGGGGTGGTGACACCGGGGAGCTGTTTTTT,CASSPRLAGGGDTGELFF
-,-,TRBJ1-2,TRBV19,TGTGCCAGTACCCGGGGAGGTACGGGAGGAGGAGGCTACACCTTC,CASTRGGTGGGGYTF
-,TRBD1,TRBJ1-4,TRBV7-8,TGTGCCAGCAGTAGCGACAGGGTGGGGGAAAAACTGTTTTTT,CASSSDRVGEKLFF
-,-,TRBJ1-3,TRBV7-2,TGTGCCAGCAGCTACTCCTCAGGTGTCTCTGGAAACACCATATATTTT,CASSYSSGVSGNTIYF
-,-,TRBJ1-3,TRBV6-1,TGTGCCAGCAGTGAAGCGCTCGGGAAACCTGGAAACACCATATATTTT,CASSEALGKPGNTIYF
-,-,TRBJ1-5,TRBV7-9,TGTGCCAGCAGCTTAGTGTGGGGCAGGGAAAACAATCAGCCCCAGCATTTT,CASSLVWGRENNQPQHF
once,-,TRBJ1-2,TRBV7-2,TGTGCCAGCAGCAACAGGGTGGGGGACTATGGCTACACCTTC,CASSNRVGDYGYTF